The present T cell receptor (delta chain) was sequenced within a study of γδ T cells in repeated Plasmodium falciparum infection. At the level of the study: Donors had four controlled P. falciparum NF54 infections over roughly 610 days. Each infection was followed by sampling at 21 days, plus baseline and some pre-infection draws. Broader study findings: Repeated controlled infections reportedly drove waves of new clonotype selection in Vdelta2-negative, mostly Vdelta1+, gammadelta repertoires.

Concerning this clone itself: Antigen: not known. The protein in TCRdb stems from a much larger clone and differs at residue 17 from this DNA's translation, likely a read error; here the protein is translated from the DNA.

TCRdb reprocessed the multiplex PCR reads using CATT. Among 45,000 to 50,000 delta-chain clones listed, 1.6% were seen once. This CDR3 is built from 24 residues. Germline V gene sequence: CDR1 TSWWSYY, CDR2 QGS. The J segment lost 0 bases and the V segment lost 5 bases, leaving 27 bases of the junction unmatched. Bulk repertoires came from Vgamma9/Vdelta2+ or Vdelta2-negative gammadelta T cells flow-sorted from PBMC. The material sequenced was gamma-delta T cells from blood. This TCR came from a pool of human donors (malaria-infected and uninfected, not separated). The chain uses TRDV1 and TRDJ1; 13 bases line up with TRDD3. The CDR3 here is CALGPKSLFPVDWGIRLNTDKLIF. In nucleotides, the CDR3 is TGTGCTCTTGGGCCTAAAAGCCTTTTCCCCGTCGACTGGGGGATACGCCTAAACACCGATAAACTCATCTTT.